This record concerns one TCR beta chain sequence. TCRdb's table, derived via immunoSEQ multiplex PCR, lists solely in-frame clones and lacks some. This sample has around 990,000 clones, with 70% to 85% found just once. These data are taken from a study of shared clonotypes between healthy human individuals. CDR1 is SGHTA, CDR2 FQGNSA, per germline. This CDR3 spans 13 amino acids. The V segment lost 8 bases and the J segment 7 bases; nucleotides outside the gene matches: 9. The specimen sequenced was memory CD4+ T cells from PBMCs. As for subset: CD45RA-negative fraction. The receptor was derived from a man younger than 30 in good health. Some clones in this sample may be carry-over from other donors' samples. The V gene is TRBV7-2, the J gene TRBJ2-3; 7 positions match TRBD2. CDR3 sequence reads: CASGTGGTYTQYF. CDR3 DNA: TGTGCCAGCGGCACGGGAGGAACGTATACGCAGTATTTT.